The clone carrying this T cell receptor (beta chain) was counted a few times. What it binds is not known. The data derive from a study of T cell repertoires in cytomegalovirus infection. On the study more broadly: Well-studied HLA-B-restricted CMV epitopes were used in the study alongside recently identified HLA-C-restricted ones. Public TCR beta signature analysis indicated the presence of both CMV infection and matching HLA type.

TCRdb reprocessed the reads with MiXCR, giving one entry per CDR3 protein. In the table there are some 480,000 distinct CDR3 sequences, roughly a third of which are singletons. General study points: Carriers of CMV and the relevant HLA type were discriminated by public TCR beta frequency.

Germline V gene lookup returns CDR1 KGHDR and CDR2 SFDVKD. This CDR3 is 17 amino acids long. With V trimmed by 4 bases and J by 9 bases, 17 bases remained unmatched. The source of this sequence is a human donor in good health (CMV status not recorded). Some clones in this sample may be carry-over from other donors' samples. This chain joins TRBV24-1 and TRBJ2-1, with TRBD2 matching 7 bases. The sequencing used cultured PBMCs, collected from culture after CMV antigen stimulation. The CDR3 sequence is CATSDPASGKSRSEQFF. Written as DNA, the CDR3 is TGTGCCACCAGTGACCCAGCCAGCGGGAAGTCACGCAGTGAGCAGTTCTTC.